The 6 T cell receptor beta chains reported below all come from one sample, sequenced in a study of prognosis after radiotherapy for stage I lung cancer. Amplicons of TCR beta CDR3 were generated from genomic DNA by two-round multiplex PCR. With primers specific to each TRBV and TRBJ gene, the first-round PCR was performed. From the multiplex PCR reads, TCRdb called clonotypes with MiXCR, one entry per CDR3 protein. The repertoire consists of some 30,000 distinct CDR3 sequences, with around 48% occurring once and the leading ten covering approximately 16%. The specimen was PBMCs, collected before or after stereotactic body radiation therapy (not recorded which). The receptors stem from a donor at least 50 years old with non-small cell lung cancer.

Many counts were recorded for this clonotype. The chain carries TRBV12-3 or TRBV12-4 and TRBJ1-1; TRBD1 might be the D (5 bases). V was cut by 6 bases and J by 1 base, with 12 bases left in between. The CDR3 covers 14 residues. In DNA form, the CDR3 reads TGTGCCAGCAGCTATGGACAATGGAACACTGAAGCTTTCTTT. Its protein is CASSYGQWNTEAFF.

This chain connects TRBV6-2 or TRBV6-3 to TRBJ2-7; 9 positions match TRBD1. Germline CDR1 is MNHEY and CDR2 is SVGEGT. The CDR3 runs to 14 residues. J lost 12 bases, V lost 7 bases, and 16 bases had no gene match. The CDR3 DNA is TGTGCCAGCATCGAAGGTGGGGACAGGGACGGGCGGTACTTC. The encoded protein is CASIEGGDRDGRYF.

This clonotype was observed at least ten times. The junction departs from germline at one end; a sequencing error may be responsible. CDR3: CANSQDDRGSDTQYF. In DNA form, the CDR3 reads TGCGCCAACAGCCAAGACGATAGGGGGTCGGATACGCAGTATTTT. V and J are TRBV4-1 and TRBJ2-3; TRBD1 might be the D (6 bases). CDR3 length: 15 amino acids. CDR1 is MGHRA, CDR2 YSYEKL, per germline.

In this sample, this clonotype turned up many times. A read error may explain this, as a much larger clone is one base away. This CDR3 reads CASSLGVGAGGTGQYF. As DNA, the CDR3 is TGTGCCAGCAGCTTAGGAGTCGGCGCGGGAGGCACGGGGCAGTACTTC. The rearrangement uses TRBV11-3 and TRBJ2-7; TRBD2 agrees at 8 bases. The CDR3 covers 16 residues. V dropped 1 base and J dropped 9; count of bases not matched to a gene: 14. CDR1 SGHNT and CDR2 YENEEA come from the germline V gene.

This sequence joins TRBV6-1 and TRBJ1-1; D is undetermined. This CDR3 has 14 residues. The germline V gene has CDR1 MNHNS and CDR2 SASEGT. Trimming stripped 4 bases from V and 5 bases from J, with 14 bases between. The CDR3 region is CASSGAVWVTEAFF. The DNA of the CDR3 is TGTGCCAGCAGTGGAGCCGTCTGGGTGACTGAAGCTTTCTTT.

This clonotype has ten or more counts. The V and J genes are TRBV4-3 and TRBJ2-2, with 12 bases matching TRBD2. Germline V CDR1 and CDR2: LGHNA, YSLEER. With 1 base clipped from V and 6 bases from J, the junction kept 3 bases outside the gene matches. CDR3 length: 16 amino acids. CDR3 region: CASSQGTSGVPGELFF. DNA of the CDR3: TGCGCCAGCAGCCAAGGGACTAGCGGGGTCCCCGGGGAGCTGTTTTTT.